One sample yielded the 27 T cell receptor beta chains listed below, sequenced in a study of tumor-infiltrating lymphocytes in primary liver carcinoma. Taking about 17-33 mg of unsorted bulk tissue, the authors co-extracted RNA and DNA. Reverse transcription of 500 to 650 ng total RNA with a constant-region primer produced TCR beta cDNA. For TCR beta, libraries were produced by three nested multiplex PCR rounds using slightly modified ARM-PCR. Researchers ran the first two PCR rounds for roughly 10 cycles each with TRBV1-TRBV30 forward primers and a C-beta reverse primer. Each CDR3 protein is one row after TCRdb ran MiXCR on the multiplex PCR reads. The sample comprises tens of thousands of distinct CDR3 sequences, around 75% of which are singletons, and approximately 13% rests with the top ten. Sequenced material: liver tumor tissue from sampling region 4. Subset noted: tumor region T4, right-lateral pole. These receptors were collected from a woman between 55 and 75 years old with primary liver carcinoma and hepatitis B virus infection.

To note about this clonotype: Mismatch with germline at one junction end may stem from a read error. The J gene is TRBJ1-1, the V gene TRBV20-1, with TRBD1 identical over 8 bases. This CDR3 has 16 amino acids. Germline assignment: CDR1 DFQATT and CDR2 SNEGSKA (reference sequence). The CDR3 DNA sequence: TGCAGTGTTAGACCGGCGAATACAGGACAGGGTACTGAAGCTTTCTTT. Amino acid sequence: CSVRPANTGQGTEAFF.

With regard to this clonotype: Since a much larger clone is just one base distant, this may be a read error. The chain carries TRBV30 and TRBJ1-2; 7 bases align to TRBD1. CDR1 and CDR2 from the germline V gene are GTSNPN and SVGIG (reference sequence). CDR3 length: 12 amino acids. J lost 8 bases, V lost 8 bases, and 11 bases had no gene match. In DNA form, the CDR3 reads TGTGCCGCACAGGGACAGCGGCCCGGCTACACCTTC. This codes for CAAQGQRPGYTF.

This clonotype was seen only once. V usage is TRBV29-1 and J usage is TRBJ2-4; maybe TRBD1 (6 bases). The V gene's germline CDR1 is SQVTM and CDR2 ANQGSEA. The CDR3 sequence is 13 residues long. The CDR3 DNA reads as TGCAGTTATGGGGGCAGGGGCAGAAACATTCAGTACTTC. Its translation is CSYGGRGRNIQYF.

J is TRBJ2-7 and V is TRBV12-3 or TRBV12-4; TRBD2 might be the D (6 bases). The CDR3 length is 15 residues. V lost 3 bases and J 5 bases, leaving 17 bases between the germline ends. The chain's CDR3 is CASSLRGGSADEQYF. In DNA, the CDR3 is TGTGCCAGCAGTTTGAGAGGAGGGAGTGCCGACGAGCAGTACTTC.

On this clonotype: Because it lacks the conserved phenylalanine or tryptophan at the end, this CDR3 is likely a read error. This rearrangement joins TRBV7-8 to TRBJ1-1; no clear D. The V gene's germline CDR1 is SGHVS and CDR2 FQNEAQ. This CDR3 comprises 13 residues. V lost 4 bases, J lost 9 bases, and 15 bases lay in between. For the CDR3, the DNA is TGTGCCAGCAGCTGGAAGGGCGTAACTCAAGCTTTCATT. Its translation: CASSWKGVTQAFI.

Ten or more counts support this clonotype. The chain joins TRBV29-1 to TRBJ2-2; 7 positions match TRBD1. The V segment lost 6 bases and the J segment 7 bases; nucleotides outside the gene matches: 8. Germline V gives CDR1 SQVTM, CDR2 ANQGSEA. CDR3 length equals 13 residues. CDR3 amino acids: CSVVTGLDGELFF. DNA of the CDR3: TGCAGCGTCGTGACAGGGTTGGACGGGGAGCTGTTTTTT.

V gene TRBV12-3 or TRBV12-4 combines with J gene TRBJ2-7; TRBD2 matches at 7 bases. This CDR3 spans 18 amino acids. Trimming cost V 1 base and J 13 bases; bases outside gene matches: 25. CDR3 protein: CASSLGDRLAVNSYEYYF. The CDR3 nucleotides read TGTGCCAGCAGTTTAGGAGACAGACTAGCAGTCAACTCCTACGAGTACTACTTC.

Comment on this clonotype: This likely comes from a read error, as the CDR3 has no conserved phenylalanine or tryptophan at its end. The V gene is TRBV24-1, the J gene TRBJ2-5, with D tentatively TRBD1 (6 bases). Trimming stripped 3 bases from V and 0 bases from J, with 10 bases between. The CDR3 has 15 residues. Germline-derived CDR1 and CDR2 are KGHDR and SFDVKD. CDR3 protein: CATSDRQGHQETQYI. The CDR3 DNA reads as TGTGCCACCAGTGATCGGCAGGGGCACCAAGAGACCCAGTACATC.

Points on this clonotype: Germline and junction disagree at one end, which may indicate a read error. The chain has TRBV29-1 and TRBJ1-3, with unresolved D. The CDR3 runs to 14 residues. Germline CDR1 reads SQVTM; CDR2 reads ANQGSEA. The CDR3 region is CSVLVSHSGKTIYF. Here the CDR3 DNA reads TGCAGCGTTCTGGTATCCCACTCTGGAAAGACCATATATTTT. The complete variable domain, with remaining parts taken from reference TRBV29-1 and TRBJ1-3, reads SAVISQKPSRDICQRGTSLTIQCQVDSQVTMMFWYRQQPGQSLTLIATANQGSEATYESGFVIDKFPISRPNLTFSTLTVSNMSPEDSSIYLCSVLVSHSGKTIYFGEGSWLTVV.

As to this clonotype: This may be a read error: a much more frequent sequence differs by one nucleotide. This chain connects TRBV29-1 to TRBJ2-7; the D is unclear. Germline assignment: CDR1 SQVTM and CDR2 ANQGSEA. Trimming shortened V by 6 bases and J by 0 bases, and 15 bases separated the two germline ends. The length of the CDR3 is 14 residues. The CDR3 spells CSVHGDPNSYEQYF. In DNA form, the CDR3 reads TGCAGCGTCCATGGGGATCCCAACTCCTACGAGCAGTACTTC.

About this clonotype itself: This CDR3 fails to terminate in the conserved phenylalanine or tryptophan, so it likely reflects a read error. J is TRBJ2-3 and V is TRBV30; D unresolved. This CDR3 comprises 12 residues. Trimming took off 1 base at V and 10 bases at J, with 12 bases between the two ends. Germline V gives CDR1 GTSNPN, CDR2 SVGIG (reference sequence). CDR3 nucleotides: TGTGCCTGGAGTGGCTTGGGTGATGCGCAGTATATT. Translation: CAWSGLGDAQYI.

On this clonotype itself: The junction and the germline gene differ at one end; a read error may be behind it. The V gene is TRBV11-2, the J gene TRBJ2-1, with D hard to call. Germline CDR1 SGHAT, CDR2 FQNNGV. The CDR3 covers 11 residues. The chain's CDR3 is CISSLALMPLF. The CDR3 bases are TGTATCAGCAGCTTGGCTTTGATGCCGCTCTTC.

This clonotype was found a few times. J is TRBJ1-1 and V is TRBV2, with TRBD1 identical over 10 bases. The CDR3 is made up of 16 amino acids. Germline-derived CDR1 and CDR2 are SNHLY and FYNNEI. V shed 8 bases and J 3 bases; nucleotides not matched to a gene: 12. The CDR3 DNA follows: TGTGCCAGCGGAAGACAGGGGGCGGATAGTGACACTGAAGCTTTCTTT. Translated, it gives CASGRQGADSDTEAFF.

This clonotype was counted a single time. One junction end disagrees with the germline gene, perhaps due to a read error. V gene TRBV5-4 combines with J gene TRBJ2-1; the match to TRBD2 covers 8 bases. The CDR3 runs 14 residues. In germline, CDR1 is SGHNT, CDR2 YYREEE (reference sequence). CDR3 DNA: TGTACCAGCAGCGGGAGTAGCTCATACAATGAGCAGATCTTC. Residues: CTSSGSSSYNEQIF. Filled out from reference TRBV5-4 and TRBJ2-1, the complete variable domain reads ETGVTQSPTHLIKTRGQQVTLRCSSQSGHNTVSWYQQALGQGPQFIFQYYREEENGRGNFPPRFSGLQFPNYSSELNVNALELDDSALYLCTSSGSSSYNEQIFGPGTRLTVL.

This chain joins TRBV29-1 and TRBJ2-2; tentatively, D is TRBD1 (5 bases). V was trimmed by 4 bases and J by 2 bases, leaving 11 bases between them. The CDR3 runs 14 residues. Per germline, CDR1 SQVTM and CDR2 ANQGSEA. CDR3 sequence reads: CSVVQEPNTGELFF. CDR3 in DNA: TGCAGCGTTGTACAGGAGCCAAACACCGGGGAGCTGTTTTTT.

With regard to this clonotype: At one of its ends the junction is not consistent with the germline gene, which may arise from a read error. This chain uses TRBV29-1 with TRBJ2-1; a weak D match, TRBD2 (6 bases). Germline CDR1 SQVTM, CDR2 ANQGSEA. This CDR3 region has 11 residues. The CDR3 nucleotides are TGCAGTGTTGATCGGGGGAATGGGCAGTTCTTC. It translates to CSVDRGNGQFF.

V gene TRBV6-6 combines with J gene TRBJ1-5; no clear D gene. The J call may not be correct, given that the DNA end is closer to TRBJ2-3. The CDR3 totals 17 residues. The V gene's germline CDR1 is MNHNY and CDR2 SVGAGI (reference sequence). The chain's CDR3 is CASSFTLGLRSNQPQYF. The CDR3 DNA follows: TGTGCCAGCAGTTTCACATTGGGCCTGAGGAGCAATCAGCCCCAGTATTTT.

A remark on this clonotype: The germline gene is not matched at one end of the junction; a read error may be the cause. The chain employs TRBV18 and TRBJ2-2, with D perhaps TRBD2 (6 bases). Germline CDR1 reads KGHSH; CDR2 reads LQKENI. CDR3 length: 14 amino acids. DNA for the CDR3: TGTGCCAGTTCACCAACGGGGGTTGTCGGGGAGCTGTTTTTT. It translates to CASSPTGVVGELFF.

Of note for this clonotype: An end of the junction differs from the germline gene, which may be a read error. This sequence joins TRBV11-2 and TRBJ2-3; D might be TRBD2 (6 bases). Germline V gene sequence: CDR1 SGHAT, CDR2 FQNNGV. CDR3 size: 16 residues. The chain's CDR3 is CASSRSGQGLTNTHYF. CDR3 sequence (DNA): TGTGCCAGCAGCCGATCGGGTCAGGGACTCACAAATACGCACTATTTT.

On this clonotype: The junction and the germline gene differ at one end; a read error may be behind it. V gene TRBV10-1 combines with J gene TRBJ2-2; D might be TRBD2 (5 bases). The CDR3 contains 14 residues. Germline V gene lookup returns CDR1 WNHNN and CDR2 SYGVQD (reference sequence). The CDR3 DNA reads TGCGCCAGCAGTGGCCCCGCGGAACCTGGGGAGCTGTGTTTT. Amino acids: CASSGPAEPGELCF.

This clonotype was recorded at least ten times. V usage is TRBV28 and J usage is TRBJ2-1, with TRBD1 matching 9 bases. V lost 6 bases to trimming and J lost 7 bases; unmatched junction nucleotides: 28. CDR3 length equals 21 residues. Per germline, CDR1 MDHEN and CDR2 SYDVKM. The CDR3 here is CASSLHPGTGPTEGKGNEQFF. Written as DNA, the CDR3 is TGTGCCAGCAGCCTTCATCCCGGGACAGGGCCCACGGAAGGCAAGGGGAATGAGCAGTTCTTC.

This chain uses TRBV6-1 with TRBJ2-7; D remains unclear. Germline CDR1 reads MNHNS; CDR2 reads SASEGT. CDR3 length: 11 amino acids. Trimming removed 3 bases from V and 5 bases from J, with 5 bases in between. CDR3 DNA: TGTGCCAGCAGTGATCTCGACGAGCAGTACTTC. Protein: CASSDLDEQYF.

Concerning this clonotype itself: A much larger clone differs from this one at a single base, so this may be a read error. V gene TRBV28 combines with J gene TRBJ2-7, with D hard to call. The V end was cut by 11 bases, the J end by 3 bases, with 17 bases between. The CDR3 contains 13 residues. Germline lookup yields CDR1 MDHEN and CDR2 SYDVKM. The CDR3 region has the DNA TGTGCCGGCATTAATACTAATAACTACGAGCAGTACTTC. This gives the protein CAGINTNNYEQYF.

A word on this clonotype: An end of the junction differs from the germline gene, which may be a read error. The CDR3 reads CSVGGIGDDTQYF. CDR3 nucleotides: TGCAGCGTTGGTGGGATAGGGGACGATACGCAGTACTTT. The chain recombines TRBV29-1 with TRBJ2-3; D is tentatively TRBD1 or TRBD2 (5 bases each). Germline V gene data show CDR1 as SQVTM and CDR2 as ANQGSEA. This CDR3 has 13 amino acids.

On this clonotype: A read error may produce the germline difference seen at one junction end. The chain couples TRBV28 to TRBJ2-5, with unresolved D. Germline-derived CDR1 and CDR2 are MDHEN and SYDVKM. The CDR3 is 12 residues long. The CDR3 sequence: CVSSLVWGTQYF. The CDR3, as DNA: TGTGTCAGCAGTTTAGTTTGGGGGACCCAGTACTTC.

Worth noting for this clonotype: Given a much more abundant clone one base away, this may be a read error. The CDR3 DNA reads as TGTTCTATCGCGACAGGCACAGATACGCAGTATTTT. Residues: CSIATGTDTQYF. The chain recombines TRBV28 with TRBJ2-3; D perhaps matches TRBD1 (5 bases). This CDR3 has 12 amino acids. Germline CDR1 MDHEN, CDR2 SYDVKM.

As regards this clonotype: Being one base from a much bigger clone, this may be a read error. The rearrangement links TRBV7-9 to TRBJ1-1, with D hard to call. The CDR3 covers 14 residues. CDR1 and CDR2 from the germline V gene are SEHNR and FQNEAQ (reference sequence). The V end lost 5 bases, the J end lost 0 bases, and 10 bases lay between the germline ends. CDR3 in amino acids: CASSRPLVNTEAFF. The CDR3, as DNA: TGTGCCAGCAGCCGCCCATTGGTGAACACTGAAGCTTTCTTT.